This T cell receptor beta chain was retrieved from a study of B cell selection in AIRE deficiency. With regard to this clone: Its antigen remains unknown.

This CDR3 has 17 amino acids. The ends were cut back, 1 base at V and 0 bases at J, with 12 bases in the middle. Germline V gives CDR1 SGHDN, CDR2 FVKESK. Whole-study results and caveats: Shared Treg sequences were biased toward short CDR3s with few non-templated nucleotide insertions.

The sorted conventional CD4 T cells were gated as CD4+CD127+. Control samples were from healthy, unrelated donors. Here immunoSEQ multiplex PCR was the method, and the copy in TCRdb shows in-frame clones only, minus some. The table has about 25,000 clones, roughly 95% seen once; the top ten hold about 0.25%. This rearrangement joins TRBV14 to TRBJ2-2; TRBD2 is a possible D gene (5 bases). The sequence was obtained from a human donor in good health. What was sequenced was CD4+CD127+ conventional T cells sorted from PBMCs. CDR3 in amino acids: CASSQVLRAANTGELFF. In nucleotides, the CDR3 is TGTGCCAGCAGCCAAGTTCTGCGGGCGGCGAACACCGGGGAGCTGTTTTTT.